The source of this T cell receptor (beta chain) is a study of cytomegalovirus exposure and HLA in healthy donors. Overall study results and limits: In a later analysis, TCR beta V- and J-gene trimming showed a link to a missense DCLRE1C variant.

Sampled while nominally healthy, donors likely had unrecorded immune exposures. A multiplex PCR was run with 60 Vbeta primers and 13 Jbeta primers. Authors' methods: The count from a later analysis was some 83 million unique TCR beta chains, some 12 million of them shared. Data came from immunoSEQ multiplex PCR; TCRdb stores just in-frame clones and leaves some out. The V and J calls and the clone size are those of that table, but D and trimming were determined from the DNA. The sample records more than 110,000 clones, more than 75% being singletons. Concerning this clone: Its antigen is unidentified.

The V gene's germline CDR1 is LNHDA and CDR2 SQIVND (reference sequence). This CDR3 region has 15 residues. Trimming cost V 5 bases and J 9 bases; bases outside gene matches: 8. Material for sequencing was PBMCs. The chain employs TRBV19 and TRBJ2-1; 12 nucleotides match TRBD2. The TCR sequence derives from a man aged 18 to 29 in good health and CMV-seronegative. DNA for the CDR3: TGTGCCAGTAGTTCCCGACTAGCGGGAGTGGTTGAGCAGTTCTTC. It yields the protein CASSSRLAGVVEQFF.